Shown below are 10 T cell receptor beta chains from a single sample sequenced in a study of cytomegalovirus exposure and HLA in healthy donors. 13 Jbeta primers and 60 Vbeta primers were used for the PCR. Sequencing used immunoSEQ multiplex PCR; TCRdb keeps in-frame clones, though not all of them. This sample contains 100,000 to 150,000 clones. Sample: PBMCs. The receptors shown here come from a man between 18 and 35 years old in good health and CMV-seronegative.

The rearrangement links TRBV6-5 to TRBJ1-2, with 8 bases identical to TRBD1. Germline V gene sequence: CDR1 MNHEY, CDR2 SVGAGI. The CDR3 extends over 13 amino acids. V shed 4 bases and J 13 bases; nucleotides not matched to a gene: 11. CDR3 amino acids: CASSSQGTGPGTF. The CDR3 nucleotides are TGTGCCAGCAGTTCCCAGGGGACAGGACCGGGCACCTTC.

This rearrangement joins TRBV9 to TRBJ1-1; 7 bases map to TRBD1. V was clipped by 4 bases and J by 4 bases; unmatched bases: 10. The germline V gene encodes CDR1 SGDLS and CDR2 YYNGEE. The CDR3 has 15 amino acids. DNA for the CDR3: TGTGCCAGCAGCTTAATACCGGACAGGCCCACTGAAGCTTTCTTT. This sequence encodes CASSLIPDRPTEAFF. Full variable domain (outside the CDR3, taken from reference TRBV9 and TRBJ1-1): DSGVTQTPKHLITATGQRVTLRCSPRSGDLSVYWYQQSLDQGLQFLIQYYNGEERAKGNILERFSAQQFPDLHSELNLSSLELGDSALYFCASSLIPDRPTEAFFGQGTRLTVV.

V usage is TRBV28 and J usage is TRBJ1-1, with 10 bases matching TRBD1. Trimming cost V 7 bases and J 3 bases; bases outside gene matches: 5. This CDR3 region has 14 residues. Germline loops: CDR1 MDHEN, CDR2 SYDVKM. In DNA, the CDR3 is TGTGCCAGCACCAAGACAGGGGGCTACACTGAAGCTTTCTTT. Its protein product is CASTKTGGYTEAFF.

CDR3 sequence (DNA): TGCGCCAGCAGCTTCGACAGGTGGCCTGGGAACGAGCAGTACTTC. It specifies CASSFDRWPGNEQYF. V and J are TRBV4-1 and TRBJ2-7; D might be TRBD1 (6 bases). The CDR3 consists of 15 residues. The germline gives CDR1 MGHRA, CDR2 YSYEKL. Trimming removed 5 bases from V and 5 bases from J, with 19 bases in between.

The chain carries TRBV6-1 and TRBJ1-1, with D hard to call. Germline V lookup: CDR1 MNHNS, CDR2 SASEGT. The germline V and J ends were trimmed by 8 bases and 4 bases, with 11 bases remaining between them. The CDR3 totals 12 residues. CDR3 protein: CASRRPGTEAFF. The DNA of the CDR3 is TGTGCCAGCCGGCGGCCCGGCACTGAAGCTTTCTTT.

The rearrangement uses TRBV7-8 and TRBJ1-2; D is unclear. Germline CDR1 is SGHVS and CDR2 is FQNEAQ. This CDR3 has 13 residues. Trimming shortened V by 6 bases and J by 8 bases, and 16 bases separated the two germline ends. DNA of the CDR3: TGTGCCAGCAGTCTCGACCGGGAGGGCGGCTACACCTTC. This encodes CASSLDREGGYTF. Drawing the rest from reference TRBV7-8 and TRBJ1-2, the complete variable domain is GAGVSQSPRYKVAKRGQDVALRCDPISGHVSLFWYQQALGQGPEFLTYFQNEAQLDKSGLPSDRFFAERPEGSVSTLKIQRTQQEDSAVYLCASSLDREGGYTFGSGTRLTVV.

The chain recombines TRBV19 with TRBJ2-5, with D tentatively TRBD1 (6 bases). The better agreement between TRBJ2-7 and the DNA end casts doubt on the J call. Per germline, CDR1 LNHDA and CDR2 SQIVND (reference sequence). This CDR3 has 13 residues. The CDR3 loop is CASSRGQNYEQYF. The CDR3 nucleotides read TGTGCCAGTAGTAGGGGACAAAACTACGAGCAGTACTTC.

V usage is TRBV28 and J usage is TRBJ2-1; D is unclear. The CDR3 consists of 13 residues. Trimming took off 3 bases at V and 8 bases at J, with 11 bases between the two ends. From germline, CDR1 is MDHEN and CDR2 SYDVKM. The DNA of the CDR3 is TGTGCCAGCAGTTTCACCCCGGCGGATGAGCAGTTCTTC. Residues: CASSFTPADEQFF.

The gene calls are TRBV6-1 and TRBJ2-3; the D is unclear. CDR1 and CDR2 (germline): MNHNS, SASEGT. V was trimmed by 8 bases and J by 0 bases, leaving 15 bases between them. The CDR3 is 15 amino acids. The CDR3 DNA sequence: TGTGCCAGCCGTACTGATTTTTCTAGCACAGATACGCAGTATTTT. Translating gives CASRTDFSSTDTQYF.

The chain carries TRBV29-1 and TRBJ1-5; tentative D call: TRBD1 (5 bases). The germline V gene encodes CDR1 SQVTM and CDR2 ANQGSEA. The CDR3 is 14 residues long. V lost 7 bases and J 3 bases, leaving 16 bases between the germline ends. The CDR3 sequence is CSAQQDGFNQPQHF. For the CDR3, the DNA is TGCAGCGCTCAACAGGACGGCTTCAATCAGCCCCAGCATTTT.